This T cell receptor (beta chain) was sequenced in a study of CD8 T cells in ankylosing spondylitis. General study points: Seemingly characteristic of ankylosing spondylitis blood was a TCR beta motif consisting of eight highly homologous variants. According to the report, clones linked to the disease were significantly enriched in matched synovial fluid samples taken from ankylosing spondylitis patients. Some of these motif variants have turned up before, in reports on reactive arthritis synovial fluid and blood.

TCRdb itself ran the 5' RACE reads through MiXCR, one entry per CDR3 protein. The data hold tens of thousands of distinct CDR3 sequences, with roughly 9% observed a single time. This clonotype was observed a few times. Its matching antigen is unknown. Germline loops: CDR1 MNHEY, CDR2 SMNVEV (reference sequence). V was shortened by 2 bases and J by 2 bases, with 10 bases between the two germline ends. The CDR3 sequence is 15 residues long. The sample taken for sequencing was blood, either unsorted or a sorted T cell fraction (not recorded which). The receptor was derived from a male donor with ankylosing spondylitis. The rearrangement links TRBV27 to TRBJ2-1; maybe TRBD1 (5 bases). The CDR3 nucleotides read TGTGCCAGCAGTTTAACGACGACAGCCTACAATGAGCAGTTCTTC. This encodes CASSLTTTAYNEQFF.